This TCR beta chain was captured by sequencing in a study of blood T cell repertoires in COVID-19. As for the study in general: COVID-19 samples collected from the United States, Italy and Spain covered acute and convalescent phases. T cells, B-cell-depleted T cells, or PBMCs provided the cDNA or gDNA that served as material.

In the original analysis: Reference gene primers were amplified, and this amplification served to estimate nucleated cell counts. The method was immunoSEQ multiplex PCR; TCRdb's version includes in-frame clones alone and lacks a portion of them. V and J calls and clone size are copied from that table; D and trimming were computed from the DNA. The sample contains about 100,000 clones, 75% to 95% of which appear only once. The CDR3 has 17 amino acids. The germline V gene has CDR1 SGHDN and CDR2 FVKESK. Trimming pared 0 bases from V and 2 bases from J, leaving 14 bases between. Sequencing was carried out using peripheral blood. This chain links TRBV14 with TRBJ1-3, with unresolved D. The sequence derives from a woman aged 30 to 39 with acute or convalescent COVID-19. The CDR3 spells CASSQDPGMNPGNTIYF. The CDR3 coding sequence is TGTGCCAGCAGCCAAGATCCCGGGATGAATCCTGGAAACACCATATATTTT.